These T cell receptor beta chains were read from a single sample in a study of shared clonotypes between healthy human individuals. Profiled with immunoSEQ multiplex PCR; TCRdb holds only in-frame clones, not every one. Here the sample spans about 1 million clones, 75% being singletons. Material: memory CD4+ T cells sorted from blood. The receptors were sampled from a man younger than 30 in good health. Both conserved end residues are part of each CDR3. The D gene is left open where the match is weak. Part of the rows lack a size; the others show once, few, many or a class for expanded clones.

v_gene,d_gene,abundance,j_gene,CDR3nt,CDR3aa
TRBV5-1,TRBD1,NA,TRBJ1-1,TGCGCCAGCAGCTCTCAACCGCCGGGACAGGGCGACGCTTTCTTT,CASSSQPPGQGDAFF
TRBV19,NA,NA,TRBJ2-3,TGTGCCAGTACCCGGAGAATGGATACGCAGTATTTT,CASTRRMDTQYF
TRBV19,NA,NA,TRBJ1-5,TGTGCCAGTAGCCTCACAGGGACAAGCAAGAATCAGCCCCAGCATTTT,CASSLTGTSKNQPQHF
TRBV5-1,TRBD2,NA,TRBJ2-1,TGCGCCAGCAGCCCTGGGACTAGCGTATTCTCCTACAATGAGCAGTTCTTC,CASSPGTSVFSYNEQFF
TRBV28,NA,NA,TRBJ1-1,TGTGCCAGCAAGAGGGGGTTGAACACTGAAGCTTTCTTT,CASKRGLNTEAFF
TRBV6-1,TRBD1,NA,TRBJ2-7,TGTGCCACTGACAGGGTAGGCGAGCAGTACTTC,CATDRVGEQYF
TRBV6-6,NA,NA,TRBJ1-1,TGTGCCAGCAGTTACTCGTCATTGGGGCCCACTGAAGCTTTCTTT,CASSYSSLGPTEAFF
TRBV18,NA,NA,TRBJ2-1,TGTGCCAGCTCTCAGGGGGCTAGCGGTTACAATGAGCAGTTCTTC,CASSQGASGYNEQFF
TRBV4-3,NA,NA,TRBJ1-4,TGCGCCAGCAGCCAAGATGGCGGGGGGAGTGAAAAACTGTTTTTT,CASSQDGGGSEKLFF
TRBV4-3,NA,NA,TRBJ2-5,TGCGCCAGCAGCCAAGATAGGACCTCCCTCTGGGAGACCCAGTACTTC,CASSQDRTSLWETQYF
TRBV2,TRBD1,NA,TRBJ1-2,TGTGCCAGCAGTGGGGGCACAGGGGGGGGTGGCTATGGCTACACCTTC,CASSGGTGGGGYGYTF
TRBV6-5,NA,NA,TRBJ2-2,TGTGCCAGCAGTTGGCAGTCGGGCGGGGAGCTGTTTTTT,CASSWQSGGELFF
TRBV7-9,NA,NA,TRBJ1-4,TGTGCCAGCAGCCGGGACACAACTAATGAAAAACTGTTTTTT,CASSRDTTNEKLFF
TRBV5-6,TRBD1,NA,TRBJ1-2,TGTGCCAGCAGCTTGGTTATGCCAGGGGGTGGCTACACCTTC,CASSLVMPGGGYTF
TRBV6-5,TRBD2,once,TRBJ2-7,TGTGCCACCAGTTCTATTCGGGAGGGCCGGTACGAGCAGTACTTC,CATSSIREGRYEQYF
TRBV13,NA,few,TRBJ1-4,TGTGCCAGCAGCTTTCGGCAGGGAGAGGGAAAACTGTTTTTT,CASSFRQGEGKLFF
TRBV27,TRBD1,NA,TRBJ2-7,TGTGCCAGCAGTTTATACAGGGGCTCCTACGAGCAGTACTTC,CASSLYRGSYEQYF
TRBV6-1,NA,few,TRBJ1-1,TGTGCCAGCAGTGAGGGGAGACAGAGCGCTGAAGCTTTCTTT,CASSEGRQSAEAFF
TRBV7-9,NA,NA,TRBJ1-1,TGTGCCAGCAGCTTTTACCAGCCTGAAGCTTTCTTT,CASSFYQPEAFF
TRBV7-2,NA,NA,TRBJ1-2,TGTGCCAGCAGCTCTTACAGGCTCTATGGCTACACCTTC,CASSSYRLYGYTF
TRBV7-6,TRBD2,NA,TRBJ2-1,TGTGCCAGCAGCTCCATAGCGGGAACCTACAATGAGCAGTTCTTC,CASSSIAGTYNEQFF
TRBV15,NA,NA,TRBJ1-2,TGTGCCACCGCGCTGGGGCAGGGAAGCTACACCTTC,CATALGQGSYTF
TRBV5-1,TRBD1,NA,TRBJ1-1,TGCGCCAGCAGCATAACGGCCGGGACAGGGACTGAAGCTTTCTTT,CASSITAGTGTEAFF
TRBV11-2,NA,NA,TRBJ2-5,TGTGCCAGCAGCTTAGGCGAGGTAGAGACCCAGTACTTC,CASSLGEVETQYF
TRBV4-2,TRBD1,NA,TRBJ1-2,TGTGCCAGCAGCCAGTCCGGGACAGGGACTAACTATGGCTACACCTTC,CASSQSGTGTNYGYTF
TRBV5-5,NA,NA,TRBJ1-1,TGTGCCAGCAGCTTGACAGCGGAGCCCTACACTGAAGCTTTCTTT,CASSLTAEPYTEAFF
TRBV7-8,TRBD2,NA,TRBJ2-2,TGTGCCAGCAGGTCCTTAGCGGGAGGTCTTAACACCGGGGAGCTGTTTTTT,CASRSLAGGLNTGELFF
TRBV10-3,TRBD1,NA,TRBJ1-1,TGTGCCATCATGGGGACAGGGGATACTGAAGCTTTCTTT,CAIMGTGDTEAFF
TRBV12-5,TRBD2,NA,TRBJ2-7,TGTGCTAGTGGTTTGGTAGGGCCAGCGGGGGCCTCCTACGAGCAGTACTTC,CASGLVGPAGASYEQYF
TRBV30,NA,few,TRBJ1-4,TGTGCCTGGGGGCGCGGGACTAATGAAAAACTGTTTTTT,CAWGRGTNEKLFF
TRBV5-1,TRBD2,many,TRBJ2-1,TGCGCCAGCAGCTTGGGTCTGAGTAGCGGGGGCGCTGAGCAGTTCTTC,CASSLGLSSGGAEQFF
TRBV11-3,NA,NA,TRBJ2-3,TGTGCCAGCAGCCGAAGCACAGATACGCAGTATTTT,CASSRSTDTQYF
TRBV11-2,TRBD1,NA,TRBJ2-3,TGTGCCAGCAGCCACCGGACAGGGGTAGATACGCAGTATTTT,CASSHRTGVDTQYF
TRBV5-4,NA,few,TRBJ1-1,TGTGCCAGCAGCCGTTCGTTAGCCCCCACTGAAGCTTTCTTT,CASSRSLAPTEAFF
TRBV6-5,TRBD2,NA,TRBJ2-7,TGTGCCAGCAGTTACGCGGGGGCCTACGAGCAGTACTTC,CASSYAGAYEQYF
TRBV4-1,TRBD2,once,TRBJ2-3,TGCGCCAGCAGCCAACCGGGACTAGCGGGGGGGACGACAGATACGCAGTATTTT,CASSQPGLAGGTTDTQYF
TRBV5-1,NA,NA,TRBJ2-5,TGCGCCAGCAGCTTGCAGGGGATGGAGGGAGAGACCCAGTACTTC,CASSLQGMEGETQYF
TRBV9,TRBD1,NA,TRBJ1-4,TGTGCCAGCAGCGTAGCAGGGACAGGGAGTGAAAAACTGTTTTTT,CASSVAGTGSEKLFF
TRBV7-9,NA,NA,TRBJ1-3,TGTGCCAGCAGCGAACCGGCGGCAGGGGAGGTAAACACCATATATTTT,CASSEPAAGEVNTIYF
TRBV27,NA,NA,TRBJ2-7,TGTGCCAGCAGTCTGTTCGGGGGGCCTTTTACCTACGAGCAGTACTTC,CASSLFGGPFTYEQYF